The 31 T cell receptor beta chains given below trace back to one sample, sequenced in a study of blood T cell repertoires in COVID-19. Repertoires were generated with immunoSEQ multiplex PCR, while TCRdb's copy carries only in-frame clones and drops some. The data contain about 160,000 clones, about three quarters of them seen just once; the ten biggest clones take up around 2.8%. The sequencing sample was made of peripheral blood. The receptors shown here come from a man aged 65 to 85 with acute or convalescent COVID-19.

V is TRBV6-5 and J is TRBJ1-6; maybe TRBD1 (5 bases). There are 14 residues in the CDR3. The ends were cut back, 5 bases at V and 4 bases at J, with 9 bases in the middle. CDR1 is MNHEY and CDR2 is SVGAGI in the germline V gene. CDR3 nucleotide sequence: TGTGCCAGCAGTAGGACACTTTATAATTCACCCCTCCACTTT. Protein: CASSRTLYNSPLHF.

To note about this clone: The sample carries other DNA sequences with the same CDR3. The chain carries TRBV18 and TRBJ2-1; TRBD2 matches at 8 bases. With V trimmed by 3 bases and J by 3 bases, 4 bases remained unmatched. This CDR3 region has 15 residues. The germline CDR1 and CDR2 sequences are KGHSH and LQKENI. For the CDR3, the DNA is TGTGCCAGCTCACCGGGGCTAGCGGGCTACAATGAGCAGTTCTTC. Translation: CASSPGLAGYNEQFF. Full variable domain (outside the CDR3, taken from reference TRBV18 and TRBJ2-1): NAGVMQNPRHLVRRRGQEARLRCSPMKGHSHVYWYRQLPEEGLKFMVYLQKENIIDESGMPKERFSAEFPKEGPSILRIQQVVRGDSAAYFCASSPGLAGYNEQFFGPGTRLTVL.

The chain combines TRBV2 with TRBJ1-1; D ambiguous. The CDR3 runs 17 residues. Germline CDR1 and CDR2: SNHLY and FYNNEI. Trimming removed 6 bases from V and 0 bases from J, with 20 bases in between. CDR3 in amino acids: CASRPLGRVGLNTEAFF. DNA of the CDR3: TGTGCCAGCAGGCCATTAGGGAGGGTCGGGCTGAACACTGAAGCTTTCTTT.

This clone appeared many times. The V and J genes are TRBV3-1 (or the pseudogene TRBV3-2) and TRBJ1-4, with 7 bases that match TRBD1. The CDR3 is 13 amino acids. V trimming: 2 bases; J trimming: 10 bases; junction bases outside the gene matches: 4. The germline V gene encodes CDR1 LGHDT and CDR2 YNNKEL (reference sequence). The CDR3 bases are TGTGCCAGCAGCCAAACGAACAGGGGAAAACTGTTTTTT. Protein: CASSQTNRGKLFF.

V gene TRBV7-7 combines with J gene TRBJ2-1, with TRBD2 matching over 7 bases. Germline CDR1 is SSHAT and CDR2 is FNYEAQ (reference sequence). J gave up 2 bases and V 5 bases, and 9 bases lay outside the gene matches. The CDR3 has 16 residues. This chain's CDR3 is CASSHAPSGTYNEQFF. DNA for the CDR3: TGTGCCAGCAGCCACGCTCCTAGCGGAACCTACAATGAGCAGTTCTTC.

The sample holds many counts of this clone. The CDR3: CASSSLLRTGTYEQYF. CDR3 nucleotide sequence: TGTGCCAGCAGTTCCCTTCTACGGACAGGCACCTACGAGCAGTACTTC. J is TRBJ2-7 and V is TRBV28; 7 bases fit TRBD1. The V gene end was trimmed by 4 bases and the J gene end by 2 bases; junction bases not matched to a gene: 11. CDR1 and CDR2 (germline): MDHEN, SYDVKM. The CDR3 is 16 residues long.

The CDR3 nucleotides read TGCGCCAGCAGATTGCTAGCGGGAGGGCCCCACGAGCAGTACTTC. It encodes CASRLLAGGPHEQYF. The J gene is TRBJ2-7, the V gene TRBV5-1; 12 nucleotides align to TRBD2. V shed 5 bases, J shed 5 bases, and the junction held 8 bases outside the gene matches. Germline CDR1 is SGHRS and CDR2 is YFSETQ. This CDR3 region has 15 residues.

The J gene is TRBJ2-7, the V gene TRBV4-2; 9 bases fit TRBD2. J was trimmed by 2 bases and V by 2 bases; bases with no gene match: 16. This CDR3 is built from 19 residues. Looked up from germline, CDR1 is LGHNA and CDR2 is YNFKEQ. The CDR3: CASSQLGRAREGDPYEQYF. DNA for the CDR3: TGTGCCAGCAGCCAACTTGGAAGGGCGCGGGAGGGTGACCCCTACGAGCAGTACTTC.

CDR3 DNA: TGTGCCAGCACTCAACAGGGGGGGAACACTGAAGCTTTCTTT. Protein sequence: CASTQQGGNTEAFF. J is TRBJ1-1 and V is TRBV7-8, with 8 bases fitting TRBD1. V shed 7 bases and J 1 base; nucleotides not matched to a gene: 5. CDR3 size: 14 residues. The germline V gene has CDR1 SGHVS and CDR2 FQNEAQ. Supplemented by reference TRBV7-8 and TRBJ1-1, the full variable domain reads GAGVSQSPRYKVAKRGQDVALRCDPISGHVSLFWYQQALGQGPEFLTYFQNEAQLDKSGLPSDRFFAERPEGSVSTLKIQRTQQEDSAVYLCASTQQGGNTEAFFGQGTRLTVV.

This sequence joins TRBV19 and TRBJ1-4; 10 bases map to TRBD1. This CDR3 is built from 12 residues. Germline V CDR1 and CDR2: LNHDA, SQIVND (reference sequence). V lost 9 bases and J lost 8; bases outside the gene matches: 3. This CDR3 is CASRTGGEKLFF. The CDR3 DNA sequence: TGTGCCAGCAGGACAGGGGGGGAAAAACTGTTTTTT.

This clone showed up just a few times. The chain carries TRBV14 and TRBJ1-2; the D gene is possibly TRBD1 (5 bases). Per the germline V gene, CDR1 is SGHDN and CDR2 is FVKESK. The CDR3 totals 13 residues. The ends were cut back, 2 bases at V and 2 bases at J, with 6 bases in the middle. The CDR3 loop reads CASSQYRNYGYTF. DNA of the CDR3: TGTGCCAGCAGCCAATACAGGAACTATGGCTACACCTTC.

In its sample, this clone was seen a few times. This chain joins TRBV3-1 (or the pseudogene TRBV3-2) and TRBJ1-1; 7 nucleotides align to TRBD1. After removal of 1 base from V and 3 bases from J, the junction contained 8 bases not matched to a gene. This CDR3 region has 16 residues. Germline V CDR1 and CDR2: LGHDT, YNNKEL (reference sequence). The CDR3 loop is CASSQGADRVHTEAFF. DNA for the CDR3: TGTGCCAGCAGCCAAGGTGCCGACAGGGTTCACACTGAAGCTTTCTTT.

The rearrangement joins TRBV3-1 (or the pseudogene TRBV3-2) to TRBJ2-5, with 11 positions matching TRBD2. Unmatched junction bases numbered 9, after V lost 2 bases and J lost 1 base. There are 18 residues in the CDR3. Germline lookup yields CDR1 LGHDT and CDR2 YNNKEL (reference sequence). CDR3 coding DNA: TGTGCCAGCAGCCAAAAAAAACGGGGACTAGCGGTCCAAGAGACCCAGTACTTC. It codes for CASSQKKRGLAVQETQYF.

This clone came up many times. The chain employs TRBV18 and TRBJ1-2; 7 nucleotides line up with TRBD1. CDR1 and CDR2 (germline): KGHSH, LQKENI. The length of the CDR3 is 13 residues. Unmatched junction bases numbered 9, after V lost 1 base and J lost 13 bases. The CDR3 DNA follows: TGTGCCAGCTCACCACAGGGGGCGGATGGTTCCACCTTC. It codes for CASSPQGADGSTF.

This chain connects TRBV7-9 to TRBJ2-2; tentative D call: TRBD2 (7 bases). Per germline, CDR1 SEHNR and CDR2 FQNEAQ (reference sequence). The CDR3 has 17 amino acids. Trimming took off 5 bases at V and 3 bases at J, with 19 bases between the two ends. CDR3 nucleotides: TGTGCCAGCAGCCCAGATGGGCGGGGGCTGGACACCGGGGAGCTGTTTTTT. Protein: CASSPDGRGLDTGELFF.

The gene calls are TRBV7-2 and TRBJ1-1; D remains ambiguous. The germline V and J ends were trimmed by 1 base and 4 bases, with 13 bases remaining between them. The germline V gene encodes CDR1 SGHTA and CDR2 FQGNSA. The CDR3 consists of 15 residues. The CDR3 DNA follows: TGTGCCAGCAGCTTAGTACTGGGCTACGGCACTGAAGCTTTCTTT. It is translated as CASSLVLGYGTEAFF.

CDR3 nucleotide sequence: TGTGCCAGCAGTCATAGCGGGGAGCCCCAGCATTTT. As protein: CASSHSGEPQHF. The chain uses TRBV11-3 and TRBJ1-5; D gene uncertain. Germline CDR1 reads SGHNT; CDR2 reads YENEEA. Trimming cost V 6 bases and J 8 bases, with 11 bases left between them. The CDR3 length is 12 residues.

The chain uses TRBV6-6 and TRBJ2-5; 7 positions agree with TRBD2. This CDR3 spans 12 amino acids. CDR1 and CDR2 from the germline V gene are MNHNY and SVGAGI (reference sequence). With 6 bases clipped from V and 5 bases from J, the junction kept 3 bases outside the gene matches. CDR3 nucleotide sequence: TGTGCCAGCAGGGGGGACTACGAGACCCAGTACTTC. This codes for CASRGDYETQYF.

The rearrangement uses TRBV27 and TRBJ1-2, with 7 bases aligning to TRBD1. The germline V gene encodes CDR1 MNHEY and CDR2 SMNVEV (reference sequence). J was trimmed by 5 bases and V by 5 bases; bases with no gene match: 5. This CDR3 spans 13 amino acids. The CDR3 sequence is CASSLRQGYGYTF. CDR3 DNA: TGTGCCAGCAGTCTTAGACAGGGTTATGGCTACACCTTC.

The sample holds a few counts of this clone. The gene calls are TRBV29-1 and TRBJ2-7; 10 positions match TRBD2. Germline CDR1 is SQVTM and CDR2 is ANQGSEA. Trimming cost V 3 bases and J 5 bases; bases outside gene matches: 4. The CDR3 runs to 13 residues. The CDR3 loop is CSVDPSGSNEQYF. The CDR3, as DNA: TGCAGCGTTGATCCTAGCGGGAGTAACGAGCAGTACTTC.

V gene TRBV29-1 combines with J gene TRBJ2-5; maybe TRBD1 (7 bases). CDR3 size: 17 residues. Between the trimmed V and J ends, which lost 7 bases and 5 bases, there was a span of 29 bases. CDR1 and CDR2 (germline): SQVTM, ANQGSEA. DNA for the CDR3: TGCAGCGCCACGACGGGGGAAAACAGGGGACTTCGGGAGACCCAGTACTTC. Its protein product is CSATTGENRGLRETQYF. The entire variable domain, with the rest obtained from reference TRBV29-1 and TRBJ2-5, is as follows: SAVISQKPSRDICQRGTSLTIQCQVDSQVTMMFWYRQQPGQSLTLIATANQGSEATYESGFVIDKFPISRPNLTFSTLTVSNMSPEDSSIYLCSATTGENRGLRETQYFGPGTRLLVL.

The genes are TRBV5-1 and TRBJ2-5, with a tentative D call TRBD2 (5 bases). Germline V gene lookup returns CDR1 SGHRS and CDR2 YFSETQ. The CDR3 length is 14 residues. The germline V and J ends were trimmed by 1 base and 1 base, with 8 bases remaining between them. CDR3 region: CASSLYGVQETQYF. For the CDR3, the DNA is TGCGCCAGCAGCTTGTACGGGGTCCAAGAGACCCAGTACTTC.

This chain joins TRBV24-1 and TRBJ2-7; 8 bases fit TRBD1. CDR1 and CDR2 from the germline V gene are KGHDR and SFDVKD. There are 15 residues in the CDR3. After removal of 7 bases from V and 2 bases from J, the junction contained 9 bases not matched to a gene. CDR3 amino acids: CATSNSGTGTYEQYF. The CDR3 DNA reads as TGTGCCACCAGCAACTCCGGGACAGGAACCTACGAGCAGTACTTC.

The V call is TRBV9, the J call TRBJ2-2, with 12 bases that match TRBD2. This CDR3 region has 16 residues. CDR1 SGDLS and CDR2 YYNGEE come from the germline V gene. The V and J ends lost 4 bases and 2 bases, in that order; junction bases with no gene match: 3. The chain's CDR3 is CASSNGLAGNTGELFF. Here the CDR3 DNA reads TGTGCCAGCAGCAACGGACTAGCGGGAAACACCGGGGAGCTGTTTTTT.

The DNA of the CDR3 is TGTGCCACCAGTGATGCAGGGACAGGTGTCGGGGAGCTGTTTTTT. Translating gives CATSDAGTGVGELFF. The gene calls are TRBV24-1 and TRBJ2-2; 8 bases are shared with TRBD1. V lost 3 bases, J lost 7 bases, and 6 bases stayed unmatched. CDR3 size: 15 residues. The germline CDR1 and CDR2 sequences are KGHDR and SFDVKD.

A few counts support this clone. The chain has TRBV30 and TRBJ1-3; D is ambiguous. Trimming stripped 2 bases from V and 0 bases from J, with 5 bases between. The CDR3 is made up of 13 amino acids. Per the germline V gene, CDR1 is GTSNPN and CDR2 is SVGIG (reference sequence). The CDR3 reads CAWSLSSGNTIYF. The CDR3 DNA follows: TGTGCCTGGAGTCTAAGCTCTGGAAACACCATATATTTT. The whole variable domain, remainder taken from reference TRBV30 and TRBJ1-3, is SQTIHQWPATLVQPVGSPLSLECTVEGTSNPNLYWYRQAAGRGLQLLFYSVGIGQISSEVPQNLSASRPQDRQFILSSKKLLLSDSGFYLCAWSLSSGNTIYFGEGSWLTVV.

The chain employs TRBV4-2 and TRBJ1-1, with a weak D call TRBD1 (5 bases). The V gene's germline CDR1 is LGHNA and CDR2 YNFKEQ. The CDR3 runs to 14 residues. V lost 5 bases to trimming and J lost 4 bases, with 14 bases between them. CDR3 amino acids: CASSKLGGPTEAFF. The CDR3, as DNA: TGTGCCAGCAGCAAATTGGGGGGACCCACTGAAGCTTTCTTT.

This clone was seen once. The chain joins TRBV4-3 to TRBJ1-2, with 7 bases lining up with TRBD1. CDR1 LGHNA and CDR2 YSLEER come from the germline V gene. This CDR3 spans 15 amino acids. With V trimmed by 0 bases and J by 3 bases, 4 bases remained unmatched. CDR3: CASSQDDRVDYGYTF. The CDR3 DNA sequence: TGCGCCAGCAGCCAAGACGACAGGGTGGACTATGGCTACACCTTC.

The chain has TRBV6-1 and TRBJ1-1, with D possibly matching TRBD1 (5 bases). This CDR3 is built from 15 residues. Germline V gene data show CDR1 as MNHNS and CDR2 as SASEGT. V gave up 1 base and J gave up 1 base, with 10 bases separating them. This CDR3 reads CASSEGAGWNTEAFF. The DNA of the CDR3 is TGTGCCAGCAGTGAAGGTGCAGGGTGGAACACTGAAGCTTTCTTT.

This chain's CDR3 is CASSLVAEAFF. The CDR3 DNA is TGTGCCAGCAGCTTAGTCGCTGAAGCTTTCTTT. The chain is built from TRBV7-9 and TRBJ1-1; D unresolved. The CDR3 spans 11 residues. The germline V and J ends were trimmed by 1 base and 6 bases, with 3 bases remaining between them. CDR1 is SEHNR and CDR2 is FQNEAQ in the germline V gene (reference sequence).

J is TRBJ1-5 and V is TRBV18; no reliable D call. The V end was cut by 1 base, the J end by 3 bases, with 7 bases between. CDR1 and CDR2 (germline): KGHSH, LQKENI. This CDR3 has 14 amino acids. The CDR3 nucleotides read TGTGCCAGCTCACCACTTACAGACAATCAGCCCCAGCATTTT. Translation: CASSPLTDNQPQHF. Complete variable domain (other parts from reference TRBV18 and TRBJ1-5): NAGVMQNPRHLVRRRGQEARLRCSPMKGHSHVYWYRQLPEEGLKFMVYLQKENIIDESGMPKERFSAEFPKEGPSILRIQQVVRGDSAAYFCASSPLTDNQPQHFGDGTRLSIL.